This T cell receptor (beta chain) is from a study of T cell responses to AZD1222 COVID-19 vaccine. Study outcomes and limitations: Donor demographics were predominantly white British with a female majority; clonal diversity may be underestimated.

CDR1 SGDLS and CDR2 YYNGEE come from the germline V gene. J lost 4 bases, V lost 0 bases, and 8 bases had no gene match. The CDR3 is made up of 16 amino acids. The assay was immunoSEQ multiplex PCR, and TCRdb's table has in-frame clones only and misses some. Here the sample spans some 150,000 clones, around nine tenths being singletons. Notes on this clone: As yet, its antigen is unknown.

This TCR was recovered from an adult in good health. The rearrangement links TRBV9 to TRBJ1-1; TRBD1 matches at 8 bases. The sequencing used peripheral blood, collected on day 0 of MenACWY control vaccination. CDR3 DNA sequence: TGTGCCAGCAGCGTAGGAAGCGGGACAGGCGGCACTGAAGCTTTCTTT. Its translation: CASSVGSGTGGTEAFF.